This T cell receptor beta chain came from a study of T cell repertoires in cytomegalovirus infection. Study-wide context: Public TCR beta signatures provided an indication of both CMV infection and a matching HLA type.

TCRdb re-derived calls from the reads in MiXCR, one entry per CDR3 protein. The sample shows about 57,000 distinct CDR3 sequences, roughly 21% of them seen only once. Germline CDR1 and CDR2: SGHTA and FQGNSA. This CDR3 is 16 amino acids long. Trimming stripped 6 bases from V and 6 bases from J, with 18 bases between. A word on this clonotype: The antigen is undetermined.

Study results and limitations: Public TCR beta family frequency separated CMV-and-HLA carriers, including in an independent cohort.

This chain joins TRBV7-2 and TRBJ1-6; D is perhaps TRBD1 (5 bases). The specimen comprised CD8+ T cells from cultured PBMCs, sampled from culture after CMV antigen stimulation. The TCR originated in a human donor in good health (CMV status not recorded). Some clones in this sample may be carry-over from other donors' samples. CDR3 in amino acids: CASSPYIRVGNSPLHF. Written as DNA, the CDR3 is TGTGCCAGCAGTCCTTACATCAGGGTGGGTAATTCACCCCTCCACTTT.